The T cell receptor (beta chain) described here comes from a study of cytomegalovirus exposure and HLA in healthy donors. Study observations and caveats: A later analysis found most CMV-associated TCR beta chains apparently HLA-restricted. With high specificity and sensitivity, the classifier reportedly diagnosed cytomegalovirus status.

Primers for the PCR totalled 60 Vbeta and 13 Jbeta. TCRdb keeps only in-frame clones here, not all; method: immunoSEQ multiplex PCR. In the table there are about 140,000 clones, roughly 80% of which are singletons. This clone was seen once. Its matching antigen is unknown. Specimen: PBMCs. This clonotype originated in a female donor in good health and CMV-seronegative.

The CDR3 DNA is TGTGCCAGCAGCTCAGGGACTAGCTCGAGAGAGCAGTACTTC. Its protein product is CASSSGTSSREQYF. J is TRBJ2-7 and V is TRBV7-9, with 9 bases lining up with TRBD2. V lost 4 bases to trimming and J lost 7 bases; unmatched junction nucleotides: 8. The CDR3 sequence is 14 residues long. Germline V gene lookup returns CDR1 SEHNR and CDR2 FQNEAQ (reference sequence).